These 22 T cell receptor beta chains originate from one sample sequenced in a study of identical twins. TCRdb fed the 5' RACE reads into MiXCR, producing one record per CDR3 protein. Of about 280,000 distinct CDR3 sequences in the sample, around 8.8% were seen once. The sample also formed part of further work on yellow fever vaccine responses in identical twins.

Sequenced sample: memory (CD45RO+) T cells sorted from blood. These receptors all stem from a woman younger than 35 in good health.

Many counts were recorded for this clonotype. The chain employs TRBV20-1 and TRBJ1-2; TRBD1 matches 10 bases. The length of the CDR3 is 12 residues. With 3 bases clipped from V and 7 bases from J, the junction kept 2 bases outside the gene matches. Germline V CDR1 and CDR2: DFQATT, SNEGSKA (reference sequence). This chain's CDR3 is CSARDRGFGYTF. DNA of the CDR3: TGCAGTGCTAGGGACAGGGGGTTTGGCTACACCTTC.

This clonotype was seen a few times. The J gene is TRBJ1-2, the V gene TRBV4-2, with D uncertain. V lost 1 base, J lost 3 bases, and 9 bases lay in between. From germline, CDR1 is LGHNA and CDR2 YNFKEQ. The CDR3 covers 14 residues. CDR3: CASSQGARDYGYTF. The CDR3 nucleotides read TGTGCCAGCAGCCAAGGGGCCCGGGACTATGGCTACACCTTC.

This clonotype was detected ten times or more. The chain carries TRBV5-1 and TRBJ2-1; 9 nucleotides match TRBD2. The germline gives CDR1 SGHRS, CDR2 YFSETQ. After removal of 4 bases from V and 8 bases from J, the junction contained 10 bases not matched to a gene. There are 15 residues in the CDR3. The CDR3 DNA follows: TGCGCCAGCAGCGATGACCCGGGACTAGCATATGAGCAGTTCTTC. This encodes CASSDDPGLAYEQFF.

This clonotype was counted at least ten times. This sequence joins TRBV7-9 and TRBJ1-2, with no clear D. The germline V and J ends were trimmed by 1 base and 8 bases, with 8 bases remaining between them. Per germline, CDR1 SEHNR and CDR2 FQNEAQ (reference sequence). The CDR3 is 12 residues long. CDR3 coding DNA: TGTGCCAGCAGCTTAGAAGGGTCCGGCTACACCTTC. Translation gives CASSLEGSGYTF.

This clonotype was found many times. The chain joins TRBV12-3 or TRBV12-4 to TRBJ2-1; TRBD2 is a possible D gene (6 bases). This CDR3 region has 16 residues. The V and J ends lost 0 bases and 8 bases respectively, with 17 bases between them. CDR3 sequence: CASSLAVASAGDEQFF. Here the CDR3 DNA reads TGTGCCAGCAGTTTAGCGGTTGCTAGCGCCGGGGATGAGCAGTTCTTC.

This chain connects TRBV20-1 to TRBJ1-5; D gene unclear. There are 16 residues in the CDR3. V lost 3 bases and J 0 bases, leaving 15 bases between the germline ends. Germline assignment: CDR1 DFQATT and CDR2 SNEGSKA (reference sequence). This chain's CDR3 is CSAREGARSSNQPQHF. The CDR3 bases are TGCAGTGCTAGGGAAGGAGCTCGAAGTAGCAATCAGCCCCAGCATTTT.

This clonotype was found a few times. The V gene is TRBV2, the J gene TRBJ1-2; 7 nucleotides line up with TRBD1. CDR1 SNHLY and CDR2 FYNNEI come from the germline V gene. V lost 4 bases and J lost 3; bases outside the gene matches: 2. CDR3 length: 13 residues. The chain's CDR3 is CASSGGQYYGYTF. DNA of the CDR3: TGTGCCAGCAGTGGGGGACAGTACTATGGCTACACCTTC.

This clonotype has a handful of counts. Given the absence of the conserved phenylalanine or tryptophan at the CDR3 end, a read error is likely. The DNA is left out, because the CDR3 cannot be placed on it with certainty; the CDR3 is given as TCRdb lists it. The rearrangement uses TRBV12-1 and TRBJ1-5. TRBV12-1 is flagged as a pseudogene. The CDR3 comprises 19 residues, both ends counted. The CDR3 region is CASSFARVRTRLSNQPQHL.

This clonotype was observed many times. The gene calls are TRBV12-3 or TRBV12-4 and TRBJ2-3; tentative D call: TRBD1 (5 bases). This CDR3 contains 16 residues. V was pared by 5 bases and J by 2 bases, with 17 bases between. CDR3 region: CASSTGPTANTDTQYF. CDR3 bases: TGTGCCAGCAGTACAGGACCGACTGCGAACACAGATACGCAGTATTTT.

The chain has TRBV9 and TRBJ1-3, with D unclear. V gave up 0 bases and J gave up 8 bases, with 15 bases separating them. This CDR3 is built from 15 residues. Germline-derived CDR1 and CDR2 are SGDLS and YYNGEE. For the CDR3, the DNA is TGTGCCAGCAGCGTAGGACTGTATGATGGGGACACCATATATTTT. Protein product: CASSVGLYDGDTIYF.

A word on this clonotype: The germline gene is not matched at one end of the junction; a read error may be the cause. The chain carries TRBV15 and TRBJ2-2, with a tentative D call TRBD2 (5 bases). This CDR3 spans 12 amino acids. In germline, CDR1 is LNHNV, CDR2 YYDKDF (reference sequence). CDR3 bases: TGTGCCACCCGAGTGGGCACCGGGGAGCTGATTTTT. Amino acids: CATRVGTGELIF. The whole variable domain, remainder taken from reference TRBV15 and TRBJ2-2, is DAMVIQNPRYQVTQFGKPVTLSCSQTLNHNVMYWYQQKSSQAPKLLFHYYDKDFNNEADTPDNFQSRRPNTSFCFLDIRSPGLGDTAMYLCATRVGTGELIFGEGSRLTVL.

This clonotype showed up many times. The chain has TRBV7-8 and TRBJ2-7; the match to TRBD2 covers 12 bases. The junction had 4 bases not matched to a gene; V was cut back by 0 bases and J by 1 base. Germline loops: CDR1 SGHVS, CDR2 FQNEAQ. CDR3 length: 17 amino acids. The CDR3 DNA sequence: TGTGCCAGCAGCTTAGCCCTAGCGGGAGGGCCGTCCTACGAGCAGTACTTC. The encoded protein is CASSLALAGGPSYEQYF.

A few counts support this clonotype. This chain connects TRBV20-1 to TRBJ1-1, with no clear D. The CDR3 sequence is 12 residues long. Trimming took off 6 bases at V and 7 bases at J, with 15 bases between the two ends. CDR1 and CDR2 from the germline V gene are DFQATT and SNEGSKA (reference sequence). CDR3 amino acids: CSAANTEVEAFF. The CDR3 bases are TGCAGTGCCGCCAATACGGAGGTTGAAGCTTTCTTT.

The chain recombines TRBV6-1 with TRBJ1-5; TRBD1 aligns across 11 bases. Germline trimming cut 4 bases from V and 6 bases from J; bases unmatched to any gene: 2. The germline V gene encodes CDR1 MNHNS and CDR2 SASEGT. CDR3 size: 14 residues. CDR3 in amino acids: CASSVGTGGQPQHF. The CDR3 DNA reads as TGTGCCAGCAGTGTGGGGACAGGGGGTCAGCCCCAGCATTTT.

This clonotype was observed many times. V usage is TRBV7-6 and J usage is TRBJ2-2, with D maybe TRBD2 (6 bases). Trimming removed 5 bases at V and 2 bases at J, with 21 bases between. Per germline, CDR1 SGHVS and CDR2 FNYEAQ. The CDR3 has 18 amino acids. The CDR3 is CASSLRDSPGRNTGELFF. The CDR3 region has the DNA TGTGCCAGCAGCCTCCGGGACTCCCCGGGGAGAAACACCGGGGAGCTGTTTTTT.

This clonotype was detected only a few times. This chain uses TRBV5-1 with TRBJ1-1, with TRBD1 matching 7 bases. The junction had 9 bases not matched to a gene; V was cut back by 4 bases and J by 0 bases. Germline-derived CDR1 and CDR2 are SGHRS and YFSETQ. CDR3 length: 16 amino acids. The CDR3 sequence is CASSTGTAFMNTEAFF. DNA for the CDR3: TGCGCCAGCAGCACCGGGACAGCCTTCATGAACACTGAAGCTTTCTTT.

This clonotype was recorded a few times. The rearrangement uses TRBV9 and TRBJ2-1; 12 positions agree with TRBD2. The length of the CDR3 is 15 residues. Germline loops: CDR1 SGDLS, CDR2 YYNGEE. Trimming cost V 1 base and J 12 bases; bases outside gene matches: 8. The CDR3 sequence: CASSVSSGGATGQFF. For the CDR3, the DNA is TGTGCCAGCAGCGTATCTAGCGGGGGGGCGACTGGGCAGTTCTTC. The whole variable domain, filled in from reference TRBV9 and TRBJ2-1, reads DSGVTQTPKHLITATGQRVTLRCSPRSGDLSVYWYQQSLDQGLQFLIQYYNGEERAKGNILERFSAQQFPDLHSELNLSSLELGDSALYFCASSVSSGGATGQFFGPGTRLTVL.

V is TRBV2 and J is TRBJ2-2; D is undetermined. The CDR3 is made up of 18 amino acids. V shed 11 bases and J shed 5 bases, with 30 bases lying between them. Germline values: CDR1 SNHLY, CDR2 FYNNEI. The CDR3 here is CAGLGVAGDTSWTGELFF. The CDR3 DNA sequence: TGTGCCGGCCTCGGTGTTGCAGGTGATACGAGCTGGACCGGGGAGCTGTTTTTT.

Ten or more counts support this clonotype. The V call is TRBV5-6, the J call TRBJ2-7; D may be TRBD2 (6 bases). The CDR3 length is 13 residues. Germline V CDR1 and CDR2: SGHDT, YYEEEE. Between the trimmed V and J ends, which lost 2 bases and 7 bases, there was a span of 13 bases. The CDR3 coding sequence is TGTGCCAGCAGCTTTTGGTCGGGGGAAGAGCAGTACTTC. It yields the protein CASSFWSGEEQYF.

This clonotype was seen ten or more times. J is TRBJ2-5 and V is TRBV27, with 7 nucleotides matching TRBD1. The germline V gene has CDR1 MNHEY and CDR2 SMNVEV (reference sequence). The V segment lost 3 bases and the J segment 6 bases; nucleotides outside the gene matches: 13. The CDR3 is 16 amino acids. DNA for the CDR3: TGTGCCAGCAGTTTGGGGGTAGGGGGCGGTCTGAAGACCCAGTACTTC. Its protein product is CASSLGVGGGLKTQYF.

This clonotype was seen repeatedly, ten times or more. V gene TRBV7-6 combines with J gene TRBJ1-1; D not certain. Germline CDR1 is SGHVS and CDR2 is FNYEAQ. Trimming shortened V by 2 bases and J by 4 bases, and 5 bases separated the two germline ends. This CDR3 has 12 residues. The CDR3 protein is CASSLPGTEAFF. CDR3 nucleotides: TGTGCCAGCAGCTTACCGGGCACTGAAGCTTTCTTT.

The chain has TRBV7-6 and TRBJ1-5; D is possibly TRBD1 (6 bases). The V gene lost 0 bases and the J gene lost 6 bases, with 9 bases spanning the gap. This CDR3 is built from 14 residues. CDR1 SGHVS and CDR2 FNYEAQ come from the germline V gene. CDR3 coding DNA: TGTGCCAGCAGCTTAGCCAGGGGTGGTCAGCCCCAGCATTTT. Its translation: CASSLARGGQPQHF.